The sequence of this T cell receptor beta chain was determined in a study of T cell changes during pregnancy in multiple sclerosis. Measured with immunoSEQ multiplex PCR; TCRdb has only the in-frame clones, and not every one. The data hold approximately 63,000 clones, with roughly nine tenths observed a single time. Germline V gene sequence: CDR1 SEHNR, CDR2 FQNEAQ (reference sequence). Losses at the gene ends were 5 bases for V and 5 bases for J; bases not matched to a gene: 7. This CDR3 has 15 residues. The receptor's source is a female donor in good health, enrolled as a control in a pregnancy study. This sequence joins TRBV7-9 and TRBJ2-1; 9 positions match TRBD1. The specimen comprised peripheral blood, sampled after pregnancy. In DNA, the CDR3 is TGTGCCAGCAGCCCCCGGGACAGGGTAAACAATGAGCAGTTCTTC. Protein sequence: CASSPRDRVNNEQFF.